A single sample gave rise to the 27 T cell receptor beta chains below, sequenced in a study of T-cell reconstitution after alpha-beta-depleted transplantation in children. Unique molecular identifiers were incorporated when the TCRbeta library was constructed. Via MiXCR, TCRdb re-called the PCR reads, giving one row per CDR3 protein. The repertoire consists of approximately 270,000 distinct CDR3 sequences, with 20% to 30% occurring once and the leading ten covering more than 4.5%. The specimen was PBMCs, mostly from graft donor cells, collected 360 days after TCRalphabeta/CD19-depleted stem cell transplant. The receptors stem from a female patient aged 2-15 years who had a stem cell transplant for congenital amegakaryocytic thrombocytopenia, so the T cells may come from the graft donor.

The V and J genes are TRBV4-3 and TRBJ1-6, with D uncertain. This CDR3 is 15 amino acids long. Germline V gene sequence: CDR1 LGHNA, CDR2 YSLEER. The germline V and J ends were trimmed by 0 bases and 4 bases, with 7 bases remaining between them. CDR3 loop: CASSQETKYNSPLHF. The CDR3 DNA reads as TGCGCCAGCAGCCAAGAGACCAAGTATAATTCACCCCTCCACTTT.

This clonotype was counted between two and nine times. This chain uses TRBV10-3 with TRBJ2-3; D unclear. This CDR3 has 14 residues. The V and J ends lost 3 bases and 4 bases respectively, with 11 bases between them. Germline V gene data show CDR1 as ENHRY and CDR2 as SYGVKD. In DNA, the CDR3 is TGTGCCATCAGTGAAGTGTTGGGTGCAGATACGCAGTATTTT. Translating gives CAISEVLGADTQYF.

The gene calls are TRBV4-1 and TRBJ1-5; tentative D call: TRBD1 (6 bases). Germline CDR1 MGHRA, CDR2 YSYEKL. CDR3 length: 16 amino acids. V was shortened by 4 bases and J by 2 bases, with 15 bases between the two germline ends. CDR3 residues: CASSPSTWTGNQPQHF. The DNA for the CDR3 is TGCGCCAGCAGCCCGAGTACTTGGACAGGCAATCAGCCCCAGCATTTT.

The chain uses TRBV6-5 and TRBJ2-2; 9 nucleotides line up with TRBD2. Trimming cost V 4 bases and J 5 bases; bases outside gene matches: 5. This CDR3 comprises 15 residues. Per the germline V gene, CDR1 is MNHEY and CDR2 is SVGAGI. In DNA, the CDR3 is TGTGCCAGCAGTTTAGCGGGAGAGTGGACCGGGGAGCTGTTTTTT. Protein product: CASSLAGEWTGELFF.

Of note for this clonotype: Since the CDR3 does not end with the conserved phenylalanine or tryptophan, this likely comes from a read error. The V and J genes are TRBV20-1 and TRBJ1-4, with D tentatively TRBD1 (5 bases). Germline V gives CDR1 DFQATT, CDR2 SNEGSKA (reference sequence). This CDR3 has 14 amino acids. The V gene lost 5 bases and the J gene lost 7 bases, with 17 bases spanning the gap. The CDR3: CSAAPWGLSEKLFY. The CDR3 DNA sequence: TGCAGTGCTGCCCCATGGGGGTTGAGTGAAAAACTGTTTTAT.

The V call is TRBV20-1, the J call TRBJ2-2; 12 positions agree with TRBD1. J gave up 0 bases and V 1 base, and 3 bases lay outside the gene matches. This CDR3 comprises 17 residues. Germline CDR1 and CDR2: DFQATT and SNEGSKA (reference sequence). CDR3 bases: TGCAGTGCTAGAGGGGGACAGGGGGCCGCGAACACCGGGGAGCTGTTTTTT. Translation: CSARGGQGAANTGELFF.

The CDR3 reads CASSQAAGAYEQYF. The CDR3 DNA reads as TGTGCCAGCAGCCAAGCGGCGGGAGCCTACGAGCAGTACTTC. V usage is TRBV3-1 and J usage is TRBJ2-7; TRBD2 matches 7 bases. This CDR3 comprises 14 residues. Germline values: CDR1 LGHDT, CDR2 YNNKEL (reference sequence). After removal of 1 base from V and 2 bases from J, the junction contained 2 bases not matched to a gene.

The chain combines TRBV6-1 with TRBJ2-1; 14 bases align to TRBD2. Losses at the gene ends were 4 bases for V and 6 bases for J; bases not matched to a gene: 2. CDR1 and CDR2 from the germline V gene are MNHNS and SASEGT. This CDR3 is 15 amino acids long. CDR3 bases: TGTGCCAGCAGTGCCGGGACTAGCGGGAGCAATGAGCAGTTCTTC. This translates into CASSAGTSGSNEQFF.

This clonotype has just a few counts. This rearrangement joins TRBV4-1 to TRBJ2-7; either TRBD1 or TRBD2 may supply D (5 bases each). Germline values: CDR1 MGHRA, CDR2 YSYEKL. This CDR3 is built from 15 residues. Trimming shortened V by 0 bases and J by 3 bases, and 12 bases separated the two germline ends. The CDR3 region has the DNA TGCGCCAGCAGCCAAGAGAGAGATGGGGGCTACGAGCAGTACTTC. Amino acid sequence: CASSQERDGGYEQYF.

V and J are TRBV7-2 and TRBJ2-7; the D gene is possibly TRBD2 (6 bases). CDR3 length: 14 amino acids. V was shortened by 5 bases and J by 3 bases, with 14 bases between the two germline ends. CDR1 is SGHTA and CDR2 is FQGNSA in the germline V gene. The CDR3 DNA reads TGTGCCAGCAGCCCTGGGCCCGGGGGCTACGAGCAGTACTTC. It is translated as CASSPGPGGYEQYF.

The chain combines TRBV29-1 with TRBJ2-2, with D unresolved. The CDR3 runs to 15 residues. Looked up from germline, CDR1 is SQVTM and CDR2 is ANQGSEA. Between the trimmed V and J ends, which lost 6 bases and 0 bases, there was a span of 14 bases. CDR3 nucleotide sequence: TGCAGCGTGGGATCAGACTCCGCGAACACCGGGGAGCTGTTTTTT. Its translation: CSVGSDSANTGELFF.

The rearrangement joins TRBV12-3 or TRBV12-4 to TRBJ1-2; D gene unclear. The CDR3 sequence is 15 residues long. Trimming shortened V by 6 bases and J by 2 bases, and 16 bases separated the two germline ends. The CDR3 here is CASRPSGRKNYGYTF. The CDR3 nucleotides are TGTGCCAGCAGGCCCTCAGGCCGAAAAAACTATGGCTACACCTTC.

This clonotype appeared a few times. This rearrangement joins TRBV29-1 to TRBJ2-3, with 7 bases aligning to TRBD2. This CDR3 contains 13 residues. V was clipped by 5 bases and J by 2 bases; unmatched bases: 4. The germline gives CDR1 SQVTM, CDR2 ANQGSEA. The CDR3 protein is CSVSREDTDTQYF. The CDR3 DNA reads TGCAGCGTTAGTCGGGAGGACACAGATACGCAGTATTTT.

This clonotype was recorded only once. The chain links TRBV6-1 to TRBJ2-3; 7 bases line up with TRBD2. Germline assignment: CDR1 MNHNS and CDR2 SASEGT. CDR3 size: 15 residues. Germline trimming cut 6 bases from V and 0 bases from J; bases unmatched to any gene: 6. CDR3 nucleotides: TGTGCCAGCAGGGTGGGACTACCGAGCACAGATACGCAGTATTTT. Its protein is CASRVGLPSTDTQYF.

This clonotype was counted ten times or more. The rearrangement uses TRBV4-3 and TRBJ1-1, with 9 bases matching TRBD1. Germline V gene sequence: CDR1 LGHNA, CDR2 YSLEER. J was trimmed by 5 bases and V by 0 bases; bases with no gene match: 13. This CDR3 has 18 residues. The CDR3 DNA reads as TGCGCCAGCAGCCAAGAAGCAGGTACAGGGGGCTCATGGACTGAAGCTTTCTTT. This sequence encodes CASSQEAGTGGSWTEAFF.

V usage is TRBV7-8 and J usage is TRBJ2-2, with D hard to call. The CDR3 contains 13 residues. Between the trimmed V and J ends, which lost 1 base and 6 bases, there was a span of 6 bases. Per the germline V gene, CDR1 is SGHVS and CDR2 is FQNEAQ. CDR3 loop: CASSLGWAGELFF. CDR3 DNA sequence: TGTGCCAGCAGCTTAGGTTGGGCCGGGGAGCTGTTTTTT.

V usage is TRBV18 and J usage is TRBJ2-7; TRBD2 matches 13 bases. CDR1 is KGHSH, CDR2 LQKENI, per germline. The V and J ends lost 6 bases and 2 bases, in that order; junction bases with no gene match: 4. The CDR3 has 15 residues. The CDR3 region has the DNA TGTGCCAGCTCGGGACTAGCGGGACGAACCTACGAGCAGTACTTC. It codes for CASSGLAGRTYEQYF.

This clonotype appeared a few times. The V call is TRBV3-1, the J call TRBJ2-5, with unresolved D. V gave up 4 bases and J gave up 2 bases, with 14 bases separating them. This CDR3 contains 15 residues. Germline loops: CDR1 LGHDT, CDR2 YNNKEL (reference sequence). The CDR3 nucleotides read TGTGCCAGCAGCCCTCCTGGACGGAAGCAAGAGACCCAGTACTTC. Protein sequence: CASSPPGRKQETQYF.

This chain joins TRBV24-1 and TRBJ2-1, with 8 bases lining up with TRBD2. CDR1 and CDR2 (germline): KGHDR, SFDVKD. J lost 6 bases, V lost 9 bases, and 3 bases had no gene match. CDR3 length: 12 residues. The CDR3 DNA reads as TGTGCCACCCAGCGGGAGACCAATGAGCAGTTCTTC. Translated: CATQRETNEQFF.

Ten or more counts support this clonotype. J is TRBJ2-5 and V is TRBV29-1, with 10 bases fitting TRBD2. In germline, CDR1 is SQVTM, CDR2 ANQGSEA. The ends lost 4 bases at V and 3 bases at J; junction bases unmatched: 2. The CDR3 consists of 13 residues. CDR3 region: CSVALAGEETQYF. For the CDR3, the DNA is TGCAGCGTTGCCCTAGCGGGAGAAGAGACCCAGTACTTC.

A few counts support this clonotype. The chain recombines TRBV5-1 with TRBJ2-1, with TRBD1 as a possible D gene (6 bases). The germline V gene has CDR1 SGHRS and CDR2 YFSETQ. This CDR3 spans 17 amino acids. Trimming cost V 4 bases and J 1 base, with 18 bases left between them. CDR3 loop: CASSLRRTQGSYNEQFF. The CDR3 DNA reads as TGCGCCAGCAGCCTGCGACGGACGCAGGGGTCCTACAATGAGCAGTTCTTC. Drawing the rest from reference TRBV5-1 and TRBJ2-1, the complete variable domain is KAGVTQTPRYLIKTRGQQVTLSCSPISGHRSVSWYQQTPGQGLQFLFEYFSETQRNKGNFPGRFSGRQFSNSRSEMNVSTLELGDSALYLCASSLRRTQGSYNEQFFGPGTRLTVL.

The chain links TRBV7-9 to TRBJ2-4; no definite D call. CDR1 is SEHNR and CDR2 is FQNEAQ in the germline V gene (reference sequence). The CDR3 runs to 14 residues. The V and J ends lost 5 bases and 0 bases respectively, with 8 bases between them. CDR3 bases: TGTGCCAGCAGCCCCGGAGTAGCCAAAAACATTCAGTACTTC. Translated: CASSPGVAKNIQYF.

The chain couples TRBV7-2 to TRBJ2-7, with 10 bases that match TRBD1. The CDR3 spans 15 residues. Germline lookup yields CDR1 SGHTA and CDR2 FQGNSA. V lost 5 bases and J lost 6; bases outside the gene matches: 10. CDR3 sequence: CASSLPGQGFREQYF. The CDR3 nucleotides read TGTGCCAGCAGCCTCCCGGGACAGGGGTTCCGCGAGCAGTACTTC.

This clonotype was seen only a few times. The rearrangement joins TRBV7-2 to TRBJ1-2; D possibly corresponds to TRBD1 (5 bases). With 5 bases removed from V and 2 bases from J, the gap between germline ends came to 12 bases. The germline V gene has CDR1 SGHTA and CDR2 FQGNSA. CDR3 length: 14 residues. This chain's CDR3 is CASSLKTENYGYTF. The DNA of the CDR3 is TGTGCCAGCAGCCTAAAGACAGAGAACTATGGCTACACCTTC.

This clonotype was counted at least ten times. This chain connects TRBV28 to TRBJ2-7, with D possibly being TRBD2 (5 bases). V lost 2 bases and J lost 2, with 19 bases in between. This CDR3 contains 17 residues. CDR1 and CDR2 (germline): MDHEN, SYDVKM. The CDR3 loop is CASSLVISGFLTYEQYF. CDR3 bases: TGTGCCAGCAGTTTAGTTATTTCGGGATTTCTAACCTACGAGCAGTACTTC.

This clonotype has only a few counts. This rearrangement joins TRBV6-2 or TRBV6-3 to TRBJ2-6; 9 bases agree with TRBD2. The CDR3 is made up of 19 amino acids. V lost 4 bases and J lost 2; bases outside the gene matches: 12. Germline CDR1 reads MNHEY; CDR2 reads SVGEGT. CDR3 region: CASSFKGLANQAGANVLTF. CDR3 DNA: TGTGCCAGCAGTTTCAAGGGACTAGCAAACCAGGCTGGGGCCAACGTCCTGACTTTC.

This clonotype was found a few times. The rearrangement joins TRBV5-1 to TRBJ2-6, with no clear D. The V gene lost 0 bases and the J gene lost 0 bases, with 7 bases spanning the gap. From germline, CDR1 is SGHRS and CDR2 YFSETQ. This CDR3 comprises 16 residues. For the CDR3, the DNA is TGCGCCAGCAGCTTGGTGACTGCCTCTGGGGCCAACGTCCTGACTTTC. Translated, it gives CASSLVTASGANVLTF.